One sample yielded the 30 T cell receptor beta chains listed below, sequenced in a study of T cell responses to AZD1222 COVID-19 vaccine. Clones were sequenced by immunoSEQ multiplex PCR, and TCRdb holds only the in-frame ones, with some missing. The sample has under 150,000 clones; 88% are singletons. Here the sequenced sample was peripheral blood, taken on day 0 of AZD1222 vaccination. Receptors were obtained from an adult in good health.

The V gene is TRBV11-2, the J gene TRBJ1-3; D gene unclear. CDR1 is SGHAT, CDR2 FQNNGV, per germline. Trimming stripped 1 base from V and 9 bases from J, with 10 bases between. The CDR3 contains 13 residues. This chain's CDR3 is CASSLGPRSTIYF. For the CDR3, the DNA is TGTGCCAGCAGCTTAGGCCCCAGAAGCACCATATATTTT.

V and J are TRBV20-1 and TRBJ1-2; TRBD1 agrees at 7 bases. The CDR3 loop spans 11 amino acids. CDR1 and CDR2 (germline): DFQATT, SNEGSKA (reference sequence). The junction had 1 base not matched to a gene; V was cut back by 1 base and J by 8 bases. CDR3 amino acids: CSARGDRGYTF. Written as DNA, the CDR3 is TGCAGTGCTAGAGGGGACAGAGGCTACACCTTC.

This clone was seen more than once but under ten times. The V and J genes are TRBV5-6 and TRBJ1-2; TRBD1 agrees at 8 bases. CDR1 and CDR2 (germline): SGHDT, YYEEEE. J was trimmed by 4 bases and V by 5 bases; bases with no gene match: 7. The CDR3 totals 14 residues. The CDR3 DNA is TGTGCCAGCAGGGACAGGGCGTTTGGCTATGGCTACACCTTC. The encoded protein is CASRDRAFGYGYTF. Full variable domain (missing parts from reference TRBV5-6 and TRBJ1-2): DAGVTQSPTHLIKTRGQQVTLRCSPKSGHDTVSWYQQALGQGPQFIFQYYEEEERQRGNFPDRFSGHQFPNYSSELNVNALLLGDSALYLCASRDRAFGYGYTFGSGTRLTVV.

The chain combines TRBV20-1 with TRBJ2-1, with D unclear. V lost 1 base to trimming and J lost 14 bases, with 3 bases between them. Germline loops: CDR1 DFQATT, CDR2 SNEGSKA (reference sequence). The CDR3 contains 8 residues. As DNA, the CDR3 is TGCAGTGCTAGAGCAGAGTTCTTC. Translated: CSARAEFF.

This chain joins TRBV4-2 and TRBJ2-3, with D perhaps TRBD2 (5 bases). Germline assignment: CDR1 LGHNA and CDR2 YNFKEQ. V was clipped by 1 base and J by 0 bases, with 11 bases between them. The CDR3 extends over 16 amino acids. The CDR3 DNA sequence: TGTGCCAGCAGCCAAGTGGGAGCGGAGAGCACAGATACGCAGTATTTT. Amino acids: CASSQVGAESTDTQYF.

The J gene is TRBJ1-1, the V gene TRBV27; D remains unclear. The V end lost 5 bases, the J end lost 4 bases, and 11 bases lay between the germline ends. This CDR3 has 13 amino acids. Germline V gene lookup returns CDR1 MNHEY and CDR2 SMNVEV (reference sequence). The CDR3 nucleotides read TGTGCCAGCAGTGCACGAAAGGGCACTGAAGCTTTCTTT. As protein: CASSARKGTEAFF.

In this sample, this clone turned up once. CDR3 protein: CASSVRGLDGYTF. The CDR3 DNA is TGTGCCAGCAGCGTCAGGGGTTTGGATGGCTACACCTTC. V usage is TRBV5-4 and J usage is TRBJ1-2, with D possibly TRBD1 on 6 matching bases. This CDR3 has 13 residues. In germline, CDR1 is SGHNT, CDR2 YYREEE (reference sequence). V lost 4 bases, J lost 6 bases, and 13 bases lay in between.

The CDR3 DNA reads as TGTGCCAGCAGCAAAAGGAGGGACACCTACGAGCAGTACTTC. It yields the protein CASSKRRDTYEQYF. The chain joins TRBV7-2 to TRBJ2-7; D might be TRBD1 or TRBD2, each matching 6 bases. Germline CDR1 and CDR2: SGHTA and FQGNSA. V shed 5 bases and J shed 2 bases, with 13 bases lying between them. This CDR3 has 14 residues.

V usage is TRBV2 and J usage is TRBJ1-2; TRBD1 agrees at 8 bases. The CDR3 is made up of 17 amino acids. Germline CDR1 SNHLY, CDR2 FYNNEI. Trimming cost V 5 bases and J 7 bases; bases outside gene matches: 18. The CDR3 DNA is TGTGCCAGCAGTCCCTTGGGGGGTGACAGGGGACTTGGTGGCTACACCTTC. Its protein is CASSPLGGDRGLGGYTF.

The chain recombines TRBV10-3 with TRBJ2-7; the D gene is possibly TRBD1 (6 bases). The V end lost 1 base, the J end lost 6 bases, and 13 bases lay between the germline ends. This CDR3 contains 14 residues. Germline loops: CDR1 ENHRY, CDR2 SYGVKD. CDR3 sequence: CAISEWQGTGEQYF. CDR3 DNA: TGTGCCATCAGTGAGTGGCAGGGGACGGGCGAGCAGTACTTC.

J is TRBJ1-2 and V is TRBV2; 7 bases match TRBD1. Losses at the gene ends were 6 bases for V and 4 bases for J; bases not matched to a gene: 8. The CDR3 consists of 14 residues. Germline values: CDR1 SNHLY, CDR2 FYNNEI. CDR3 DNA: TGTGCCAGCAGCCTGACAGGGTTGTTCTATGGCTACACCTTC. This sequence encodes CASSLTGLFYGYTF.

The V call is TRBV7-9, the J call TRBJ2-7; D call uncertain. V dropped 3 bases and J dropped 0 bases, with 9 bases sitting between them. The germline V gene has CDR1 SEHNR and CDR2 FQNEAQ (reference sequence). The CDR3 totals 14 residues. The CDR3 nucleotides read TGTGCCAGCAGCTTGGGTCTCCTCTCCTACGAGCAGTACTTC. Residues: CASSLGLLSYEQYF.

The J gene is TRBJ2-2, the V gene TRBV14; D unresolved. CDR3 length: 11 amino acids. Trimming shortened V by 1 base and J by 7 bases, and 1 base separated the two germline ends. Germline CDR1 reads SGHDN; CDR2 reads FVKESK. CDR3 sequence: CASSQVGELFF. As DNA, the CDR3 is TGTGCCAGCAGCCAAGTCGGGGAGCTGTTTTTT.

The chain carries TRBV4-3 and TRBJ1-5; D is perhaps TRBD1 (6 bases). Germline assignment: CDR1 LGHNA and CDR2 YSLEER. V was shortened by 0 bases and J by 4 bases, with 16 bases between the two germline ends. There are 17 residues in the CDR3. DNA for the CDR3: TGCGCCAGCAGCCAAGAACTAACAGGGCTTTTTAATCAGCCCCAGCATTTT. Its translation is CASSQELTGLFNQPQHF.

This chain uses TRBV18 with TRBJ2-1, with TRBD2 identical over 8 bases. The V gene's germline CDR1 is KGHSH and CDR2 LQKENI. The CDR3 runs 19 residues. J lost 4 bases, V lost 2 bases, and 16 bases had no gene match. CDR3 coding DNA: TGTGCCAGCTCACCATACTTTTCTTCGCGGGGGGCCGGGTACAATGAGCAGTTCTTC. Translation gives CASSPYFSSRGAGYNEQFF.

This rearrangement joins TRBV24-1 to TRBJ2-7; D is perhaps TRBD2 (6 bases). The CDR3 totals 13 residues. The germline gives CDR1 KGHDR, CDR2 SFDVKD. Deletions cut 7 bases from V and 1 base from J, with 10 bases between. In nucleotides, the CDR3 is TGTGCCACCAGATCGGGGACTTCCTACGAGCAGTACTTC. This gives the protein CATRSGTSYEQYF.

The V and J genes are TRBV29-1 and TRBJ1-4; D not resolved. The CDR3 is made up of 12 amino acids. Germline V CDR1 and CDR2: SQVTM, ANQGSEA. V lost 5 bases, J lost 8 bases, and 12 bases lay in between. CDR3 DNA sequence: TGCAGCGTTCTTAACCTGAGGGAAAAACTGTTTTTT. This codes for CSVLNLREKLFF.

The gene calls are TRBV5-4 and TRBJ1-3; D is uncertain. The CDR3 totals 15 residues. Germline values: CDR1 SGHNT, CDR2 YYREEE (reference sequence). V lost 4 bases, J lost 4 bases, and 15 bases lay in between. The CDR3 DNA follows: TGTGCCAGCAGCGGTCCTCAAGAGGCGGGAAACACCATATATTTT. Protein product: CASSGPQEAGNTIYF.

J is TRBJ2-7 and V is TRBV5-1, with D possibly TRBD1 on 5 matching bases. Germline-derived CDR1 and CDR2 are SGHRS and YFSETQ. Trimming stripped 4 bases from V and 6 bases from J, with 20 bases between. This CDR3 has 15 amino acids. The CDR3 bases are TGCGCCAGCAGCCTACTTGACAGCTCGGATAGCGAGCAGTACTTC. This gives the protein CASSLLDSSDSEQYF.

This clone was detected once. V usage is TRBV10-3 and J usage is TRBJ1-5; D remains ambiguous. Germline V gene sequence: CDR1 ENHRY, CDR2 SYGVKD. V gave up 8 bases and J gave up 4 bases, with 12 bases separating them. This CDR3 region has 13 residues. CDR3 residues: CAIARDLNQPQHF. The CDR3 DNA is TGTGCCATCGCACGGGATCTAAATCAGCCCCAGCATTTT.

As regards this clone: A read error may account for a junction end that differs from germline. The rearrangement uses TRBV9 and TRBJ1-2; D is uncertain. The CDR3 totals 15 residues. Germline loops: CDR1 SGDLS, CDR2 YYNGEE. The CDR3, as DNA: TGTGCCAGCAGCGCTTCCCCTAGAACGGAAGAGGTTTCCGTTTTC. It yields the protein CASSASPRTEEVSVF.

This clone was seen a few times. CDR3 nucleotides: TGTGCCAGCAGCTTAGGGAGCGTAATGAACACTGAAGCTTTCTTT. Translated, it gives CASSLGSVMNTEAFF. The gene calls are TRBV7-2 and TRBJ1-1; D unresolved. V lost 1 base, J lost 0 bases, and 9 bases lay in between. Germline values: CDR1 SGHTA, CDR2 FQGNSA. The CDR3 loop spans 15 amino acids.

This chain joins TRBV2 and TRBJ1-5; 8 bases fit TRBD1. Looked up from germline, CDR1 is SNHLY and CDR2 is FYNNEI. The CDR3 runs to 14 residues. The J segment lost 2 bases and the V segment lost 6 bases, leaving 3 bases of the junction unmatched. The CDR3 DNA sequence: TGTGCCAGCAGGGACAGGGTTGGCAATCAGCCCCAGCATTTT. It is translated as CASRDRVGNQPQHF.

The chain employs TRBV7-2 and TRBJ1-6, with D possibly TRBD1 on 6 matching bases. The V gene's germline CDR1 is SGHTA and CDR2 FQGNSA. V gave up 1 base and J gave up 12 bases, with 19 bases separating them. The CDR3 has 16 amino acids. The CDR3 sequence is CASSLGNSGRGEPLHF. CDR3 DNA sequence: TGTGCCAGCAGCTTAGGGAACTCGGGCAGGGGTGAACCCCTCCACTTT. The variable domain in full, completed from reference TRBV7-2 and TRBJ1-6, reads GAGVSQSPSNKVTEKGKDVELRCDPISGHTALYWYRQSLGQGLEFLIYFQGNSAPDKSGLPSDRFSAERTGGSVSTLTIQRTQQEDSAVYLCASSLGNSGRGEPLHFGNGTRLTVT.

The genes are TRBV5-1 and TRBJ1-4; D ambiguous. Looked up from germline, CDR1 is SGHRS and CDR2 is YFSETQ. This CDR3 is 13 amino acids long. V shed 4 bases and J shed 10 bases, with 14 bases lying between them. The chain's CDR3 is CASSDTPGGKLFF. The CDR3 DNA reads TGCGCCAGCAGCGACACCCCAGGTGGAAAACTGTTTTTT.

This chain uses TRBV7-9 with TRBJ2-5, with D perhaps being TRBD1 or TRBD2 (5 bases each). Per germline, CDR1 SEHNR and CDR2 FQNEAQ (reference sequence). The CDR3 extends over 15 amino acids. Trimming cost V 5 bases and J 4 bases, with 17 bases left between them. The CDR3 reads CASSPQRGLGETQYF. Here the CDR3 DNA reads TGTGCCAGCAGCCCCCAGAGGGGCCTGGGAGAGACCCAGTACTTC. Full variable domain (outside the CDR3, taken from reference TRBV7-9 and TRBJ2-5): DTGVSQNPRHKITKRGQNVTFRCDPISEHNRLYWYRQTLGQGPEFLTYFQNEAQLEKSRLLSDRFSAERPKGSFSTLEIQRTEQGDSAMYLCASSPQRGLGETQYFGPGTRLLVL.

The chain has TRBV9 and TRBJ2-1; D assignment may be TRBD1 or TRBD2 (5 bases each). Trimming took off 6 bases at V and 8 bases at J, with 15 bases between the two ends. CDR1 is SGDLS and CDR2 is YYNGEE in the germline V gene. This CDR3 contains 13 residues. The CDR3 sequence is CASTGTAPDEQFF. For the CDR3, the DNA is TGTGCCAGCACCGGGACCGCCCCCGATGAGCAGTTCTTC. The entire variable domain, with the rest obtained from reference TRBV9 and TRBJ2-1, is as follows: DSGVTQTPKHLITATGQRVTLRCSPRSGDLSVYWYQQSLDQGLQFLIQYYNGEERAKGNILERFSAQQFPDLHSELNLSSLELGDSALYFCASTGTAPDEQFFGPGTRLTVL.

The genes are TRBV3-1 (or the pseudogene TRBV3-2) and TRBJ2-5; D is perhaps TRBD1 or TRBD2 (7 bases each). CDR3 length: 16 amino acids. Germline V gives CDR1 LGHDT, CDR2 YNNKEL (reference sequence). The V and J ends lost 1 base and 5 bases respectively, with 17 bases between them. The CDR3 region is CASSQGSGGGQETQYF. CDR3 bases: TGTGCCAGCAGCCAAGGCTCAGGGGGGGGTCAGGAGACCCAGTACTTC.

Of note for this clone: Other DNA sequences from this sample encode an identical CDR3 as well. The chain carries TRBV5-1 and TRBJ2-7; D may be TRBD1 (5 bases). CDR3 length equals 12 residues. The V end lost 4 bases, the J end lost 4 bases, and 9 bases lay between the germline ends. CDR1 is SGHRS, CDR2 YFSETQ, per germline. The CDR3 sequence is CASSLDRYEQYF. The DNA for the CDR3 is TGCGCCAGCAGCCTCGACAGATACGAGCAGTACTTC.

This chain uses TRBV3-1 (or the pseudogene TRBV3-2) with TRBJ1-3; D is perhaps TRBD1 (6 bases). This CDR3 spans 12 amino acids. CDR1 and CDR2 from the germline V gene are LGHDT and YNNKEL (reference sequence). The V end was cut by 5 bases, the J end by 7 bases, with 9 bases between. CDR3 loop: CASSNQGNTIYF. CDR3 bases: TGTGCCAGCAGCAATCAGGGGAACACCATATATTTT.